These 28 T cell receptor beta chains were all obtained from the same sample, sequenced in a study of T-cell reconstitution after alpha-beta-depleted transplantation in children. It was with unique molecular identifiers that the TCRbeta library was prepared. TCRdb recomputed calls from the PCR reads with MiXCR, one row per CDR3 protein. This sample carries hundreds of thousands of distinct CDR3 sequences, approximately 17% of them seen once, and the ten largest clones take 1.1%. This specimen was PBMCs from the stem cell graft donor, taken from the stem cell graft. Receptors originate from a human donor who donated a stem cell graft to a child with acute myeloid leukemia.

The CDR3: CASSVLTGSGETQYF. The CDR3 nucleotides are TGTGCCAGCAGCGTCCTGACAGGCTCAGGGGAGACCCAGTACTTC. The chain combines TRBV9 with TRBJ2-5; D is perhaps TRBD1 (6 bases). V lost 2 bases and J 5 bases, leaving 16 bases between the germline ends. Per the germline V gene, CDR1 is SGDLS and CDR2 is YYNGEE. The CDR3 is 15 amino acids. The full variable domain, with the rest looked up from reference TRBV9 and TRBJ2-5, is DSGVTQTPKHLITATGQRVTLRCSPRSGDLSVYWYQQSLDQGLQFLIQYYNGEERAKGNILERFSAQQFPDLHSELNLSSLELGDSALYFCASSVLTGSGETQYFGPGTRLLVL.

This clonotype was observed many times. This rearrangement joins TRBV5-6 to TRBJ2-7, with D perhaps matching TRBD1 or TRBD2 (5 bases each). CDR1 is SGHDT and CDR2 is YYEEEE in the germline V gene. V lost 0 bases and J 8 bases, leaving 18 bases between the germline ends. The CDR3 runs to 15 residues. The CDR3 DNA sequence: TGTGCCAGCAGCTTGGTCGGGACGGTTGTACGGAAGCAGTACTTC. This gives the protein CASSLVGTVVRKQYF.

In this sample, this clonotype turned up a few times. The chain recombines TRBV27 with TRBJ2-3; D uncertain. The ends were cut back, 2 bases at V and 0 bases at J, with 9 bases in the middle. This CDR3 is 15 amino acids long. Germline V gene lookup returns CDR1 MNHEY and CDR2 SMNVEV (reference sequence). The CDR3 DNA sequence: TGTGCCAGCAGTTTAGCGGCAGTTAGCACAGATACGCAGTATTTT. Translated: CASSLAAVSTDTQYF.

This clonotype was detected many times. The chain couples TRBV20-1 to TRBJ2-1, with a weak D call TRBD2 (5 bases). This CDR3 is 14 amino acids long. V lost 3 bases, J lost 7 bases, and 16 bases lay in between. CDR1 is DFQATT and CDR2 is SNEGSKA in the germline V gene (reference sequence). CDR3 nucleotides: TGCAGTGCTAGGGATGTACTAGTGTGGAATGAGCAGTTCTTC. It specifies CSARDVLVWNEQFF.

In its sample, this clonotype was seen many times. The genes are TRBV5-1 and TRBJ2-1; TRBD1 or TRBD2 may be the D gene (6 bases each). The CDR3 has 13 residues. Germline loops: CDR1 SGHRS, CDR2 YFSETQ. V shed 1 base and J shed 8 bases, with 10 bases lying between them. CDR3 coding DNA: TGCGCCAGCAGCTTGACAGGGAGGCATGAGCAGTTCTTC. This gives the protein CASSLTGRHEQFF.

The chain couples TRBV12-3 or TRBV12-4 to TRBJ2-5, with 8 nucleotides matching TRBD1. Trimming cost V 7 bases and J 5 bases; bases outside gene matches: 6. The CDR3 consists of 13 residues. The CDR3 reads CASTMDRDETQYF. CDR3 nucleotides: TGTGCCAGCACTATGGACAGGGACGAGACCCAGTACTTC.

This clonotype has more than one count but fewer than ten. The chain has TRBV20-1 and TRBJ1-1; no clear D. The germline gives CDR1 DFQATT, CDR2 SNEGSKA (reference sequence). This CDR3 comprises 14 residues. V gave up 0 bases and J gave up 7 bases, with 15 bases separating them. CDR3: CSARDRPDWGEAFF. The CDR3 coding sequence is TGCAGTGCTAGAGATCGTCCTGATTGGGGTGAAGCTTTCTTT.

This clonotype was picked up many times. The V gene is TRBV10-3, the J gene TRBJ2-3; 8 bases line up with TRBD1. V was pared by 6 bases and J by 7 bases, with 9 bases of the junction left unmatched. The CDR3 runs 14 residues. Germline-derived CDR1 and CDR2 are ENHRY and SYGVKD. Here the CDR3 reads CAISRGRNENTQYF. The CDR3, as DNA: TGTGCCATCAGCAGGGGGCGCAACGAAAATACGCAGTATTTT.

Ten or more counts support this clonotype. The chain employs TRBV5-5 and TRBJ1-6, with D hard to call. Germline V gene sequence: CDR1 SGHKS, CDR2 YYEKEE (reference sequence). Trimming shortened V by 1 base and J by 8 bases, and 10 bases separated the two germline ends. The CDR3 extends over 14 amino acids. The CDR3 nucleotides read TGTGCCAGCAGCTTGAGGGTGGCGGATTCACCCCTCCACTTT. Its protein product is CASSLRVADSPLHF.

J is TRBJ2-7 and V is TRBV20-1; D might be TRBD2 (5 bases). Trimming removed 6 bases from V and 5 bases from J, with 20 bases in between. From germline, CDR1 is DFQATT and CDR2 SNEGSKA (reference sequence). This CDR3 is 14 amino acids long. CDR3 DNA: TGCAGTGCCATGGACGGCCCATCTAGCAACGAGCAGTACGTC. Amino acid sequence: CSAMDGPSSNEQYV.

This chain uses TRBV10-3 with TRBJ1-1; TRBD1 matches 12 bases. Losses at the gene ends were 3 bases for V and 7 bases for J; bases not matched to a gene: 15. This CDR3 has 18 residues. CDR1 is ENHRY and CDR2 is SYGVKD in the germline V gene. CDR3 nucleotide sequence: TGTGCCATCAGTGACCCCGGGACAGGGGGCGCAGGAACGTTTGAAGCTTTCTTT. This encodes CAISDPGTGGAGTFEAFF.

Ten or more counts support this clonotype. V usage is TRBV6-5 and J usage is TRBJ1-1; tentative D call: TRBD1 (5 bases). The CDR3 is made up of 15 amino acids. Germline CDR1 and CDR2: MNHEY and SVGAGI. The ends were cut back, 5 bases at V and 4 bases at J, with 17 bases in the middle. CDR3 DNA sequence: TGTGCCAGCAGTCTCACTGGGGGGGAGGGCACTGAAGCTTTCTTT. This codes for CASSLTGGEGTEAFF.

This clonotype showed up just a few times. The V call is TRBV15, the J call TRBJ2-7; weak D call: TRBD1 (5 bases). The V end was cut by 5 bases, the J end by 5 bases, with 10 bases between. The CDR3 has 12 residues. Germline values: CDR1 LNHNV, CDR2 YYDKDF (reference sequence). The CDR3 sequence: CATSPQGHEQYV. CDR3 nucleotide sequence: TGTGCCACCAGCCCTCAGGGCCACGAGCAGTACGTC.

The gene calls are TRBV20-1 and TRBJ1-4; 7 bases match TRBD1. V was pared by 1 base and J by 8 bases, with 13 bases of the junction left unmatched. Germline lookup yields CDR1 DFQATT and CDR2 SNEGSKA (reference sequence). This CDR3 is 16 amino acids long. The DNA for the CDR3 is TGCAGTGCTAGAGTGGACGCCAGGGGGACCAGGGAAAAACTGTTTTTT. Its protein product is CSARVDARGTREKLFF.

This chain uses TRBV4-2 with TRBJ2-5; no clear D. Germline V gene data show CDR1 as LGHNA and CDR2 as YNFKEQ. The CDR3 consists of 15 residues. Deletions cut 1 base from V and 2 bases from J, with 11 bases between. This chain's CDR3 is CASSQAVGVQETQYF. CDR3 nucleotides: TGTGCCAGCAGCCAAGCGGTTGGGGTTCAAGAGACCCAGTACTTC.

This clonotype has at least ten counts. The CDR3 DNA follows: TGCAGTGCTAGCGAGTTGGGGTCACCCCTCCACTTT. Protein sequence: CSASELGSPLHF. The chain employs TRBV20-1 and TRBJ1-6; no clear D gene. Germline CDR1 DFQATT, CDR2 SNEGSKA (reference sequence). The CDR3 has 12 residues. V lost 3 bases and J 10 bases, leaving 10 bases between the germline ends.

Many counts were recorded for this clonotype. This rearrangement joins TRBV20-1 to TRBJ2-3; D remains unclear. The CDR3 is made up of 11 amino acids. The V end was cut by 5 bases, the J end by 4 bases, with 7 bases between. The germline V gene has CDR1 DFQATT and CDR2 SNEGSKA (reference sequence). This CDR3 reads CSAERADTQYF. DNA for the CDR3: TGCAGTGCTGAAAGGGCAGATACGCAGTATTTT.

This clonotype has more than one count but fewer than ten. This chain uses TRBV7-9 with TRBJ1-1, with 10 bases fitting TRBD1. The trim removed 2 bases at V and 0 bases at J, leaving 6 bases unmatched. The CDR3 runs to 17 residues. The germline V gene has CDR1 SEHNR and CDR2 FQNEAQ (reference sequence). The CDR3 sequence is CASSLLGDRGMNTEAFF. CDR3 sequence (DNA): TGTGCCAGCAGCTTATTAGGGGACAGGGGTATGAACACTGAAGCTTTCTTT.

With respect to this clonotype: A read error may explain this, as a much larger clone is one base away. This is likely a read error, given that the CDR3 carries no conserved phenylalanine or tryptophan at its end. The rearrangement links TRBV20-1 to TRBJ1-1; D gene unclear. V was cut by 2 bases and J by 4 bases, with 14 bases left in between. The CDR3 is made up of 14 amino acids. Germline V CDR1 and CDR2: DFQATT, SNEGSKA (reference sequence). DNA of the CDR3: TGCAGTGCTAGAACAACGACCGTGGGCACTGAAGCTTTCCTT. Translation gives CSARTTTVGTEAFL.

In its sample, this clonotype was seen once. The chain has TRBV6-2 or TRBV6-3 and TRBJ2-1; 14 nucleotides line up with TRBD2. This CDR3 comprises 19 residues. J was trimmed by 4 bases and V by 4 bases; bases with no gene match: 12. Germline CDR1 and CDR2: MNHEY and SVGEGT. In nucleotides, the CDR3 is TGTGCCAGCAGTTTATCCGGGACTAGCGGGGGAGAGTATTACAATGAGCAGTTCTTC. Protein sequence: CASSLSGTSGGEYYNEQFF.

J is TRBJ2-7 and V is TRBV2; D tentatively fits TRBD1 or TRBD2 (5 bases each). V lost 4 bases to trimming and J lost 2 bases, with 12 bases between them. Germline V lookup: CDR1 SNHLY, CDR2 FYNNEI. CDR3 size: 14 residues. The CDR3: CASSGRDGAYEQYF. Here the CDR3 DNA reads TGTGCCAGCAGTGGCCGGGACGGTGCCTACGAGCAGTACTTC.

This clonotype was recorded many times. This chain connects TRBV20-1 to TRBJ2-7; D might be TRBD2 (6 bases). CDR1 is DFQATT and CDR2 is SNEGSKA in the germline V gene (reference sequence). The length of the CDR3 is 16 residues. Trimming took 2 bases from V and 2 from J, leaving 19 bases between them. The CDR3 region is CSARPHSDYPAYEQYF. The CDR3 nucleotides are TGCAGTGCTAGACCACACTCGGACTACCCCGCCTACGAGCAGTACTTC.

CDR3 bases: TGTGCCTCGACGGGCGGGGGTGCAGATACGCAGTATTTT. It codes for CASTGGGADTQYF. The V and J genes are TRBV7-8 and TRBJ2-3, with TRBD2 identical over 7 bases. V shed 11 bases, J shed 4 bases, and the junction held 9 bases outside the gene matches. This CDR3 is 13 amino acids long. Germline-derived CDR1 and CDR2 are SGHVS and FQNEAQ.

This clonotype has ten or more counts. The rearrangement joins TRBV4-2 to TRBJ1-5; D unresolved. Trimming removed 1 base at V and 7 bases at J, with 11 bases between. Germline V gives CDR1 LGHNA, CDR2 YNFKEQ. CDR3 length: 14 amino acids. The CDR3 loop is CASSQGPGNQPQHF. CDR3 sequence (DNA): TGTGCCAGCAGCCAAGGACCGGGAAACCAGCCCCAGCATTTT.

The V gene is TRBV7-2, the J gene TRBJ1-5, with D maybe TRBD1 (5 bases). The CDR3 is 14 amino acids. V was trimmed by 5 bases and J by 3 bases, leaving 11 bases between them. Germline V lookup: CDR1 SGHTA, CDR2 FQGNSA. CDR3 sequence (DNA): TGTGCCAGCAGCCGAGGGGTGCACAATCAGCCCCAGCATTTT. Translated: CASSRGVHNQPQHF.

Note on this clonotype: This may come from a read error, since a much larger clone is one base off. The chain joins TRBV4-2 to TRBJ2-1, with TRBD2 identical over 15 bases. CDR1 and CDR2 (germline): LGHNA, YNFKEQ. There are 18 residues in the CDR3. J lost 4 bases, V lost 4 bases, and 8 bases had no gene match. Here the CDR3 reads CASSPYGTSGGKYNEQFF. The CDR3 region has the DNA TGTGCCAGCAGCCCTTACGGGACTAGCGGGGGGAAGTACAATGAGCAGTTCTTC.

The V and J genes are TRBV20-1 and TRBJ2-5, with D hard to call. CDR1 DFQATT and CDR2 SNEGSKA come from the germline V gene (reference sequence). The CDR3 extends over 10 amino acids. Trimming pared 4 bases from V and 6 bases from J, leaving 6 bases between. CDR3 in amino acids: CSANLQTQYF. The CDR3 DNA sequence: TGCAGTGCTAATCTTCAGACCCAGTACTTC.

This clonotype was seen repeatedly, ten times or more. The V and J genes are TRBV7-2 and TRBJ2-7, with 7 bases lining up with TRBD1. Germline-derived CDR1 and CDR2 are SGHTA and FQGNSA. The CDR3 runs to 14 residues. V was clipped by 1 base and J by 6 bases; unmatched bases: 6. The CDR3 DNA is TGTGCCAGCAGCTTAGGACAGGGCGTAGGCGAGCAGTACTTC. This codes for CASSLGQGVGEQYF.